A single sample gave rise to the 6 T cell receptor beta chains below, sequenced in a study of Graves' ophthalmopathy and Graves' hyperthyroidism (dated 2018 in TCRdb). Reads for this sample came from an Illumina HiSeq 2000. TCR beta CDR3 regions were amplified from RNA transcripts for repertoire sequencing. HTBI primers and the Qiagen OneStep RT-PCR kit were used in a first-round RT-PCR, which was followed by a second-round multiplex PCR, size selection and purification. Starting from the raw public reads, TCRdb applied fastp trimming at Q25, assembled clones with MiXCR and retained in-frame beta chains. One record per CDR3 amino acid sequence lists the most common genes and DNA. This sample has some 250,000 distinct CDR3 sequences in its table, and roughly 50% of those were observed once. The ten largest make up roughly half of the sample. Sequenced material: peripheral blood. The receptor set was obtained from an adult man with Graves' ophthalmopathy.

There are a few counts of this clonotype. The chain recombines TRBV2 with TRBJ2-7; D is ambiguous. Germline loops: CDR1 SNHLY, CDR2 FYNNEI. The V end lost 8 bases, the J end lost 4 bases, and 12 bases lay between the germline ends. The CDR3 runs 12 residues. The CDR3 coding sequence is TGTGCCAGCGGCTCAGATGGGTACGAGCAGTACTTC. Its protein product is CASGSDGYEQYF.

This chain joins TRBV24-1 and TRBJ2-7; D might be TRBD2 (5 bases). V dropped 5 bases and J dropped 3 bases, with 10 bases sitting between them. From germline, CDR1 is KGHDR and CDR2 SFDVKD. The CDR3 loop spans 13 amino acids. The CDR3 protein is CATSVRGYYEQYF. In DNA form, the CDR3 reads TGTGCCACCAGTGTTCGAGGGTACTACGAGCAGTACTTC.

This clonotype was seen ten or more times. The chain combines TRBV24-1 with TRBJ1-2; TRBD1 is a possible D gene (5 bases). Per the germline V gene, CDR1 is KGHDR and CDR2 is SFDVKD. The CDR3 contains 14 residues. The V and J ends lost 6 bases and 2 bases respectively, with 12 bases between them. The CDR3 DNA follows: TGTGCCACCAGTCCATCCACAGGAAACTATGGCTACACCTTC. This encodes CATSPSTGNYGYTF.

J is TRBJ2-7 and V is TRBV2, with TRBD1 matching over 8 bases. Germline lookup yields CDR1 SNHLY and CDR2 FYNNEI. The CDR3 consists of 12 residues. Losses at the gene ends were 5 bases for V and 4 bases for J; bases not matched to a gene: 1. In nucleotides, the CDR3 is TGTGCCAGCAGTCAGGGGGCTTACGAGCAGTACTTC. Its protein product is CASSQGAYEQYF.

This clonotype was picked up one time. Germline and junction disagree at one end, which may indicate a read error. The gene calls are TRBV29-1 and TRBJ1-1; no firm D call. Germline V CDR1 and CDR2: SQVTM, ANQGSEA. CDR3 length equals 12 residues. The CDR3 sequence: CSVADPNTEACF. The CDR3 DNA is TGCAGCGTTGCAGATCCTAACACTGAAGCTTGCTTT.

CDR3 coding DNA: TGCAGTGCTAGTAGGGGCCAAATCTCTGGAAACACCATATATTTT. It specifies CSASRGQISGNTIYF. The V call is TRBV20-1, the J call TRBJ1-3; the D gene is possibly TRBD1 (5 bases). Germline V gene data show CDR1 as DFQATT and CDR2 as SNEGSKA (reference sequence). This CDR3 has 15 residues. V shed 3 bases and J shed 0 bases, with 12 bases lying between them.